A single sample gave rise to the 22 T cell receptor beta chains below, sequenced in a study of blood T cell repertoires in COVID-19. TCRdb keeps only in-frame clones here, not all; method: immunoSEQ multiplex PCR. This table has about 300,000 clones, around 89% appearing once. Sequencing input: peripheral blood. These receptors were obtained from a man in his forties or fifties with acute or convalescent COVID-19.

This chain uses TRBV5-4 with TRBJ2-3; TRBD2 matches 11 bases. The trim removed 7 bases at V and 4 bases at J, leaving 5 bases unmatched. This CDR3 comprises 14 residues. CDR1 and CDR2 (germline): SGHNT, YYREEE (reference sequence). The CDR3 sequence is CASYGTSGSDTQYF. Written as DNA, the CDR3 is TGTGCCAGCTACGGGACTAGCGGTTCAGATACGCAGTATTTT.

The chain carries TRBV18 and TRBJ2-2; D is perhaps TRBD1 (6 bases). Trimming left V 6 bases short and J 1 base short, with 15 bases between. The germline V gene has CDR1 KGHSH and CDR2 LQKENI. The CDR3 consists of 16 residues. CDR3 nucleotide sequence: TGTGCCAGCTCCCCTGGGACATCTAAGAACACCGGGGAGCTGTTTTTT. Its protein is CASSPGTSKNTGELFF. Drawing the rest from reference TRBV18 and TRBJ2-2, the complete variable domain is NAGVMQNPRHLVRRRGQEARLRCSPMKGHSHVYWYRQLPEEGLKFMVYLQKENIIDESGMPKERFSAEFPKEGPSILRIQQVVRGDSAAYFCASSPGTSKNTGELFFGEGSRLTVL.

J is TRBJ2-7 and V is TRBV5-1; 7 bases map to TRBD1. Germline lookup yields CDR1 SGHRS and CDR2 YFSETQ. The CDR3 spans 14 residues. V lost 2 bases, J lost 6 bases, and 8 bases stayed unmatched. The CDR3 DNA sequence: TGCGCCAGCAGCTTTAGACAGGGAATGAGCGAGCAGTACTTC. This gives the protein CASSFRQGMSEQYF.

This chain uses TRBV3-1 (or the pseudogene TRBV3-2) with TRBJ2-3; a weak D match, TRBD1 (8 bases). Germline V CDR1 and CDR2: LGHDT, YNNKEL (reference sequence). Trimming removed 2 bases from V and 1 base from J, with 16 bases in between. This CDR3 contains 17 residues. CDR3: CASSQSTQGGGTDTQYF. The CDR3 coding sequence is TGTGCCAGCAGCCAATCAACACAGGGGGGGGGCACAGATACGCAGTATTTT.

The chain joins TRBV7-9 to TRBJ2-1, with TRBD2 as a possible D gene (6 bases). The CDR3 has 15 amino acids. Germline V gives CDR1 SEHNR, CDR2 FQNEAQ (reference sequence). Trimming removed 4 bases at V and 9 bases at J, with 19 bases between. The DNA for the CDR3 is TGTGCCAGCAGCTCTCCGGGACTCCTAAGGAGTGAGCAGTTCTTC. Translation gives CASSSPGLLRSEQFF. Filled out from reference TRBV7-9 and TRBJ2-1, the complete variable domain reads DTGVSQNPRHKITKRGQNVTFRCDPISEHNRLYWYRQTLGQGPEFLTYFQNEAQLEKSRLLSDRFSAERPKGSFSTLEIQRTEQGDSAMYLCASSSPGLLRSEQFFGPGTRLTVL.

J is TRBJ1-5 and V is TRBV3-1 (or the pseudogene TRBV3-2); 11 bases align to TRBD1. The CDR3 sequence is 14 residues long. The ends lost 11 bases at V and 6 bases at J; junction bases unmatched: 9. Germline loops: CDR1 LGHDT, CDR2 YNNKEL (reference sequence). The CDR3 DNA reads TGTGCCTCTTCGGACAGGGGGCTCACTCAGCCCCAGCATTTT. Residues: CASSDRGLTQPQHF.

This clone came up a few times. In nucleotides, the CDR3 is TGCGCCAGCAGCCTCTATCACTCAACTAATGAAAAACTGTTTTTT. As protein: CASSLYHSTNEKLFF. V gene TRBV4-1 combines with J gene TRBJ1-4; D not resolved. Germline CDR1 reads MGHRA; CDR2 reads YSYEKL. The length of the CDR3 is 15 residues. Trimming stripped 4 bases from V and 0 bases from J, with 9 bases between.

This chain links TRBV5-4 with TRBJ2-7; 8 bases align to TRBD1. This CDR3 contains 13 residues. V dropped 9 bases and J dropped 3; count of bases not matched to a gene: 8. CDR1 is SGHNT, CDR2 YYREEE, per germline (reference sequence). The CDR3: CATRTGQNYEQYF. For the CDR3, the DNA is TGTGCCACACGGACAGGGCAAAACTACGAGCAGTACTTC.

This chain joins TRBV5-5 and TRBJ1-6; D remains unclear. This CDR3 spans 15 amino acids. The germline gives CDR1 SGHKS, CDR2 YYEKEE (reference sequence). V shed 0 bases and J shed 7 bases, with 11 bases lying between them. As DNA, the CDR3 is TGTGCCAGCAGCTTGGGCTCCACGCGAAATTCACCCCTCCACTTT. Protein sequence: CASSLGSTRNSPLHF.

As to this clone: Other DNA sequences within the sample encode an identical CDR3. The chain carries TRBV9 and TRBJ1-3, with D maybe TRBD1 (6 bases). V was shortened by 0 bases and J by 8 bases, with 12 bases between the two germline ends. CDR3 length: 14 amino acids. The germline V gene encodes CDR1 SGDLS and CDR2 YYNGEE. The CDR3 region is CASSVEGRGDTIYF. The CDR3 DNA follows: TGTGCCAGCAGCGTAGAAGGCAGGGGAGACACCATATATTTT.

The genes are TRBV3-1 (or the pseudogene TRBV3-2) and TRBJ1-1; D remains unclear. This CDR3 is 14 amino acids long. With 1 base removed from V and 5 bases from J, the gap between germline ends came to 11 bases. Germline V gene sequence: CDR1 LGHDT, CDR2 YNNKEL (reference sequence). Here the CDR3 reads CASSQASLVTEAFF. The CDR3 DNA sequence: TGTGCCAGCAGCCAAGCTAGTCTCGTGACTGAAGCTTTCTTT.

The V gene is TRBV7-2, the J gene TRBJ2-1; D remains unclear. Germline V gives CDR1 SGHTA, CDR2 FQGNSA. Deletions cut 2 bases from V and 0 bases from J, with 8 bases between. The CDR3 sequence is 15 residues long. The CDR3 bases are TGTGCCAGCAGCTTAAGTTCCAGCTCCTACAATGAGCAGTTCTTC. Its translation: CASSLSSSSYNEQFF.

The chain uses TRBV7-9 and TRBJ1-3; D is unclear. In germline, CDR1 is SEHNR, CDR2 FQNEAQ (reference sequence). The CDR3 is 15 residues long. Trimming removed 7 bases from V and 0 bases from J, with 13 bases in between. Here the CDR3 DNA reads TGTGCCAGCACCCCTGCTGGCCTCTCTGGAAACACCATATATTTT. This codes for CASTPAGLSGNTIYF.

The chain carries TRBV13 and TRBJ1-4; TRBD1 matches 8 bases. In germline, CDR1 is PRHDT, CDR2 FYEKMQ (reference sequence). The CDR3 is 16 residues long. The trim removed 3 bases at V and 3 bases at J, leaving 6 bases unmatched. The CDR3 DNA sequence: TGTGCCAGCAGCTTGGGCAGGGGGCTAGCTAATGAAAAACTGTTTTTT. This gives the protein CASSLGRGLANEKLFF.

The chain recombines TRBV2 with TRBJ2-3; 10 positions agree with TRBD2. The junction had 4 bases not matched to a gene; V was cut back by 11 bases and J by 5 bases. CDR1 SNHLY and CDR2 FYNNEI come from the germline V gene. The CDR3 consists of 12 residues. The CDR3 here is CAVRTSGDTQYF. CDR3 coding DNA: TGTGCCGTCCGGACTAGCGGAGATACGCAGTATTTT.

This clone was picked up one time. The V and J genes are TRBV5-6 and TRBJ2-7, with TRBD2 as a possible D gene (6 bases). Germline-derived CDR1 and CDR2 are SGHDT and YYEEEE. The CDR3 is 16 residues long. V was clipped by 2 bases and J by 5 bases, with 20 bases between them. CDR3 coding DNA: TGTGCCAGCAGCTTCAACAGCGGGCAGAAGGGGCACGAGCAGTACTTC. It translates to CASSFNSGQKGHEQYF.

The chain recombines TRBV27 with TRBJ2-1; 10 nucleotides agree with TRBD2. The germline V gene has CDR1 MNHEY and CDR2 SMNVEV (reference sequence). CDR3 length: 17 residues. V lost 6 bases and J lost 7; bases outside the gene matches: 15. The CDR3 DNA is TGTGCCAGCAGCCCCGGGGGGCGAGCGGGGGGGCGGAATGAGCAGTTCTTC. Translated: CASSPGGRAGGRNEQFF.

The gene calls are TRBV7-2 and TRBJ1-6; D remains unclear. Germline loops: CDR1 SGHTA, CDR2 FQGNSA. V dropped 2 bases and J dropped 13 bases, with 15 bases sitting between them. CDR3 size: 14 residues. CDR3 bases: TGTGCCAGCAGCTTACAAGAGGTTGGGTGGCCCCTCCACTTT. Encoded protein: CASSLQEVGWPLHF.

The gene calls are TRBV3-1 (or the pseudogene TRBV3-2) and TRBJ1-3; D not certain. V lost 2 bases and J lost 4, with 6 bases in between. From germline, CDR1 is LGHDT and CDR2 YNNKEL (reference sequence). The CDR3 runs 13 residues. The CDR3 spells CASSQSRGNTIYF. CDR3 bases: TGTGCCAGCAGCCAATCTAGGGGAAACACCATATATTTT.

The gene calls are TRBV30 and TRBJ2-6; D may be TRBD1 (6 bases). The CDR3 runs to 15 residues. Between the trimmed V and J ends, which lost 5 bases and 4 bases, there was a span of 15 bases. CDR1 is GTSNPN, CDR2 SVGIG, per germline (reference sequence). The CDR3: CAWGRTGIGANVLTF. The CDR3 region has the DNA TGTGCCTGGGGTCGAACAGGGATCGGGGCCAACGTCCTGACTTTC.

The chain recombines TRBV13 with TRBJ2-2; D gene uncertain. Germline V gene sequence: CDR1 PRHDT, CDR2 FYEKMQ (reference sequence). The germline V and J ends were trimmed by 1 base and 3 bases, with 6 bases remaining between them. The CDR3 has 14 amino acids. In DNA, the CDR3 is TGTGCCAGCAGCTTAGCTACAGACACCGGGGAGCTGTTTTTT. Translated: CASSLATDTGELFF.

The chain employs TRBV2 and TRBJ1-2; D might be TRBD1 (6 bases). The CDR3 covers 12 residues. CDR1 SNHLY and CDR2 FYNNEI come from the germline V gene. The V end was cut by 7 bases, the J end by 2 bases, with 8 bases between. The CDR3 sequence: CASNTGNYGYTF. The CDR3 region has the DNA TGTGCCAGCAACACAGGGAACTATGGCTACACCTTC.